The 13 T cell receptor beta chains below come from one sample, sequenced in a study of early T cells in non-severe SARS-CoV-2 infection. TCRdb analysed the 5' RACE reads with MiXCR anew, one entry per CDR3 protein. The profile shows around 70,000 distinct CDR3 sequences, roughly a sixth of them singletons. The sequenced material came from whole blood. The receptors stem from an adult who was a healthcare worker with PCR-confirmed SARS-CoV-2 infection or an uninfected control (not recorded which).

The table lists this clonotype with many counts. The genes are TRBV20-1 and TRBJ1-2; D is unresolved. CDR1 is DFQATT, CDR2 SNEGSKA, per germline (reference sequence). The V end was cut by 4 bases, the J end by 8 bases, with 11 bases between. The CDR3 is 11 residues long. Written as DNA, the CDR3 is TGCAGTGCTAACACGGCCGTCGGCTACACCTTC. Encoded protein: CSANTAVGYTF.

This clonotype has a handful of counts. The chain combines TRBV7-6 with TRBJ2-5; 12 nucleotides line up with TRBD2. The V gene's germline CDR1 is SGHVS and CDR2 FNYEAQ. CDR3 length: 19 residues. Germline trimming cut 1 base from V and 2 bases from J; bases unmatched to any gene: 11. CDR3 DNA: TGTGCCAGCAGCTTAGTCCCGACTAGCGGGGGAAGAGGGCAAGAGACCCAGTACTTC. Its protein product is CASSLVPTSGGRGQETQYF. Using reference TRBV7-6 and TRBJ2-5 for the parts outside the CDR3, the full variable domain is GAGVSQSPRYKVTKRGQDVALRCDPISGHVSLYWYRQALGQGPEFLTYFNYEAQQDKSGLPNDRFSAERPEGSISTLTIQRTEQRDSAMYRCASSLVPTSGGRGQETQYFGPGTRLLVL.

This clonotype was detected many times. J is TRBJ2-2 and V is TRBV11-2; D is unclear. Trimming took off 2 bases at V and 1 base at J, with 8 bases between the two ends. Looked up from germline, CDR1 is SGHAT and CDR2 is FQNNGV. This CDR3 contains 15 residues. In nucleotides, the CDR3 is TGTGCCAGCAGCTTATCATGGGGGAACACCGGGGAGCTGTTTTTT. Translated, it gives CASSLSWGNTGELFF.

This clonotype was found a few times. The rearrangement links TRBV6-1 to TRBJ1-2, with D unresolved. Germline V lookup: CDR1 MNHNS, CDR2 SASEGT. The CDR3 is 10 amino acids. Trimming removed 1 base at V and 8 bases at J, with 2 bases between. CDR3 in DNA: TGTGCCAGCAGTGAAGAGGGCTACACCTTC. It codes for CASSEEGYTF.

The chain recombines TRBV5-1 with TRBJ2-3; D ambiguous. Trimming shortened V by 2 bases and J by 0 bases, and 7 bases separated the two germline ends. The CDR3 contains 14 residues. The germline V gene encodes CDR1 SGHRS and CDR2 YFSETQ. Here the CDR3 reads CASSFQPSTDTQYF. CDR3 bases: TGCGCCAGCAGCTTCCAACCTAGCACAGATACGCAGTATTTT.

At least ten counts were recorded for this clonotype. The chain couples TRBV7-9 to TRBJ2-4; no clear D. The CDR3 totals 16 residues. Germline values: CDR1 SEHNR, CDR2 FQNEAQ (reference sequence). The V end lost 4 bases, the J end lost 0 bases, and 13 bases lay between the germline ends. This CDR3 reads CASSSGVTLAKNIQYF. The CDR3 DNA sequence: TGTGCCAGCAGCTCCGGAGTCACACTAGCCAAAAACATTCAGTACTTC.

On this clonotype: A single base separates this from a much larger clone, so it may be a read error. J is TRBJ1-2 and V is TRBV6-2 or TRBV6-3, with D possibly TRBD1 on 6 matching bases. The germline gives CDR1 MNHEY, CDR2 SVGEGT. The CDR3 runs 15 residues. The CDR3 nucleotides read TGTGCCAGCAGCCCAACCGCTCGGGGGGCCTATGGCTGCACCTTC. Its translation: CASSPTARGAYGCTF.

This chain links TRBV24-1 with TRBJ2-1; 9 positions match TRBD1. This CDR3 has 14 amino acids. Germline assignment: CDR1 KGHDR and CDR2 SFDVKD. J was trimmed by 7 bases and V by 4 bases; bases with no gene match: 4. The CDR3 loop is CATSDWTGENEQFF. DNA of the CDR3: TGTGCCACCAGTGACTGGACAGGGGAGAATGAGCAGTTCTTC.

In its sample, this clonotype was seen many times. The V call is TRBV7-3, the J call TRBJ2-6; D is unclear. Trimming shortened V by 4 bases and J by 0 bases, and 7 bases separated the two germline ends. This CDR3 contains 15 residues. Germline CDR1 SGHTA, CDR2 FQGTGA. The CDR3 loop reads CASSSNPSGANVLTF. DNA of the CDR3: TGTGCCAGCAGCTCCAACCCCTCTGGGGCCAACGTCCTGACTTTC.

In its sample, this clonotype was seen a few times. This chain links TRBV20-1 with TRBJ1-6, with D possibly TRBD1 on 6 matching bases. Per the germline V gene, CDR1 is DFQATT and CDR2 is SNEGSKA (reference sequence). With 5 bases removed from V and 7 bases from J, the gap between germline ends came to 15 bases. The CDR3 is 14 residues long. The CDR3 spells CSASTGIRNSPLHF. Written as DNA, the CDR3 is TGCAGTGCTTCTACAGGGATACGGAATTCACCCCTCCACTTT.

The chain employs TRBV6-2 or TRBV6-3 and TRBJ2-3, with D perhaps TRBD2 (5 bases). The V end lost 7 bases, the J end lost 8 bases, and 13 bases lay between the germline ends. This CDR3 has 12 residues. From germline, CDR1 is MNHEY and CDR2 SVGEGT. The CDR3 sequence is CASTEGPGTQYF. The CDR3 DNA reads as TGTGCCAGCACCGAGGGTCCCGGTACGCAGTATTTT.

V and J are TRBV6-6 and TRBJ2-7; D uncertain. Germline CDR1 is MNHNY and CDR2 is SVGAGI (reference sequence). Trimming removed 4 bases at V and 6 bases at J, with 19 bases between. This CDR3 has 15 residues. The CDR3 spells CASSLPTLPAGEQYF. Written as DNA, the CDR3 is TGTGCCAGCAGTTTACCTACCTTACCCGCAGGCGAGCAGTACTTC.

The CDR3 spells CASSLVSGGYGYTF. Here the CDR3 DNA reads TGTGCCAGCAGCTTAGTATCAGGGGGCTATGGCTACACCTTC. The chain employs TRBV7-8 and TRBJ1-2, with TRBD1 identical over 7 bases. V dropped 1 base and J dropped 4; count of bases not matched to a gene: 3. CDR1 SGHVS and CDR2 FQNEAQ come from the germline V gene. The CDR3 totals 14 residues.